Detailed here is one TCR beta chain. Trimming stripped 2 bases from V and 4 bases from J, with 9 bases between. CDR1 is SGHRS and CDR2 is YFSETQ in the germline V gene. This CDR3 has 13 residues. The data derive from a study of blood T cell repertoires in COVID-19. Across the study: Specimens from acute and convalescent COVID-19 originated in the United States, Italy and Spain.

Donors were grouped by their self-reported clinical history. TCRdb keeps only in-frame clones here, not all; method: immunoSEQ multiplex PCR. The sample includes about 240,000 clones, roughly 90% seen only once; the top ten take 2.5% to 3%. This TCR derives from a young woman with acute COVID-19. The chain recombines TRBV5-1 with TRBJ1-2, with a weak D call TRBD1 (5 bases). The sample comprised PBMCs or T cells enriched from blood (not recorded which). The CDR3 is CASSFSQGYGYTF. CDR3 in DNA: TGCGCCAGCAGCTTTAGTCAGGGCTATGGCTACACCTTC.